The clone carrying this T cell receptor (beta chain) was found a few times. The record originates from a study of cytomegalovirus exposure and HLA in healthy donors. 13 Jbeta primers and 60 Vbeta primers were used for the PCR. Sequencing was performed with immunoSEQ multiplex PCR; in TCRdb, only in-frame clones are kept and a portion is missing. This table has 55,000 to 75,000 clones, approximately 70% appearing once. In germline, CDR1 is LGHNA, CDR2 YSLEER. Losses at the gene ends were 1 base for V and 4 bases for J; bases not matched to a gene: 1. The CDR3 totals 15 residues. The sequenced sample was PBMCs. The V call is TRBV4-3, the J call TRBJ1-4, with TRBD1 identical over 9 bases. The TCR sequence derives from a man aged 35 to 55 in good health and CMV-seropositive. CDR3 DNA: TGCGCCAGCAGCCAAGGGACAGGGGATAATGAAAAACTGTTTTTT. This codes for CASSQGTGDNEKLFF.